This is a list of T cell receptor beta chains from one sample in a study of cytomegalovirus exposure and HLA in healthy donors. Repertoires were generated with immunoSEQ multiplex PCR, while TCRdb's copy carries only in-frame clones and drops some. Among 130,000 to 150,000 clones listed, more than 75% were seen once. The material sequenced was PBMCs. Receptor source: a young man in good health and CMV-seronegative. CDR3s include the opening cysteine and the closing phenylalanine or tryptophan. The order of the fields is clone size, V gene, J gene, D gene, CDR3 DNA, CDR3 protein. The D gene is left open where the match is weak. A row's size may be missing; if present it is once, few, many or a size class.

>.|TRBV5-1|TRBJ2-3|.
TGCGCCAGCAGCTTGGTGGGCCTCCAAGGCGATACGCAGTATTTT
CASSLVGLQGDTQYF
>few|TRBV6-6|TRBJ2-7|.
TGTGCCAGCAGTTACTCACGGGACTTATCCTACGAGCAGTACTTC
CASSYSRDLSYEQYF
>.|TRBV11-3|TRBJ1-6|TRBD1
TGTGCCAGCAGCCGGTCCAGACAGGGGAATACACCCCTCCACTTT
CASSRSRQGNTPLHF
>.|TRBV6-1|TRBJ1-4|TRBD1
TGTGCCATGGGACAGGCCGGGGCACTTGAAAAACTGTTTTTT
CAMGQAGALEKLFF
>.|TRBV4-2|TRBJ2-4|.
TGTGCCAGCAGCCAAGAGAGCTCGAGGTTAGCCAAAAACATTCAGTACTTC
CASSQESSRLAKNIQYF
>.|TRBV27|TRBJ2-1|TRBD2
TGTGCCAGCAGTTTATGGGATAGCGGGAGAAGGTACAATGAGCAGTTCTTC
CASSLWDSGRRYNEQFF
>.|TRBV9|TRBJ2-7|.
TGTGCCAGCAGCGTAGGAGGGAACTCCTACGAGCAGTACTTC
CASSVGGNSYEQYF
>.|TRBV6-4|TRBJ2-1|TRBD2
TGTGCCAGCAGCACCCACTCCCCCTCTAGCGGGAGGGCCATTGAGCAGTTCTTC
CASSTHSPSSGRAIEQFF
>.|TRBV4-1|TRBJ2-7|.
TGCGCCAGCAGCCACGAACAGGGTTCCTACGAGCAGTACTTC
CASSHEQGSYEQYF
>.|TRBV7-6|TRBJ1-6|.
TGTGCCAGCAGCTTAGACCGGAGTGGGGGCGGTTCACCCCTCCACTTT
CASSLDRSGGGSPLHF
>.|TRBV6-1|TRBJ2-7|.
TGTGCCAGCAGAGGAGCGGAGACCCCCCTCTACGAGCAGTACTTC
CASRGAETPLYEQYF
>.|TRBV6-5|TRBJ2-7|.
TGTGCCAGCAGTTACTCGCAGGTTGCAGCCTACGAGCAGTACTTC
CASSYSQVAAYEQYF
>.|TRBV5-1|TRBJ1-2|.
TGCGCCAGCAGCTTGGGGTCGGGACTGAACTATGGCTACACCTTC
CASSLGSGLNYGYTF
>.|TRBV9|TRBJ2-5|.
TGTGCCAGCAGCGTAGTTGGGGGAGGGGGAGAGACCCAGTACTTC
CASSVVGGGGETQYF
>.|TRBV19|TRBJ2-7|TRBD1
TGTGCCAGTAGTCCAGAGAGGGGACAGGGGCGCCACGAGCAGTACTTC
CASSPERGQGRHEQYF
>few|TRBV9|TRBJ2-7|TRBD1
TGTGCCAGCAGCGTAGCTGGGTGGGGCAGGGGGCTGTTTTACGAGCAGTACTTC
CASSVAGWGRGLFYEQYF
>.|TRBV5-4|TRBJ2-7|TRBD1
TGTGCCAGCAGCCCCTCCGGACAGGGGGACCACGAGCAGTACTTC
CASSPSGQGDHEQYF
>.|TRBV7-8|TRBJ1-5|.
TGTGCCAGCAGCCCGAAACAGGGCTTCGGTCAGCCCCAGCATTTT
CASSPKQGFGQPQHF
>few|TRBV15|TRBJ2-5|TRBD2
TGTGCCACCAGCACTAGCGGGGGAGCTTCAGAGACCCAGTACTTC
CATSTSGGASETQYF
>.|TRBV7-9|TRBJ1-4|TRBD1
TGTGCCAGCAGCTCTCGGGACAGTCAATATGAAAAACTGTTTTTT
CASSSRDSQYEKLFF